Here is one TCR beta chain with its context. This CDR3 is built from 13 residues. Germline V gives CDR1 KGHSH, CDR2 LQKENI. Deletions cut 5 bases from V and 3 bases from J, with 10 bases between. This entry belongs to a study of T cell changes during pregnancy in multiple sclerosis. TCRdb's copy holds only in-frame clones and misses some; the assay was immunoSEQ multiplex PCR. Here the sample spans 100,000 to 140,000 clones, roughly 90% being singletons. The gene calls are TRBV18 and TRBJ1-1, with D tentatively TRBD1 (6 bases). The TCR originated in a female donor in good health, enrolled as a control in a pregnancy study. This specimen consisted of peripheral blood, obtained in the third trimester of pregnancy. The CDR3 region is CASSFRTDTEAFF. For the CDR3, the DNA is TGTGCCAGCTCATTCAGGACAGACACTGAAGCTTTCTTT.